The clone carrying this T cell receptor beta chain was detected only a few times. What it binds is unknown. The record originates from a study of response to subunit inactivated influenza vaccine. Each CDR3 protein gets one entry after TCRdb re-called the RT-PCR reads with MiXCR. Of approximately 730,000 distinct CDR3 sequences listed, approximately 15% are singletons. Broader study findings: The authors suggested that few new T cells are recruited per seasonal influenza vaccination.

The TCR originated in a man aged 45-65 years who received an inactivated influenza vaccine. The sample here was PBMCs from blood, taken approximately 15 days before vaccination.

As DNA, the CDR3 is TGCAGTGCTAGTCGCGGCTCTAACTATGGCTACACCTTC. Its translation: CSASRGSNYGYTF. The J gene is TRBJ1-2, the V gene TRBV20-1; no definite D call. Germline CDR1 reads DFQATT; CDR2 reads SNEGSKA (reference sequence). The CDR3 sequence is 13 residues long. Between the trimmed V and J ends, which lost 3 bases and 0 bases, there was a span of 8 bases.